The 3 T cell receptor beta chains presented below share a single source sample, sequenced in a study of T cell responses to AZD1222 COVID-19 vaccine. The method was immunoSEQ multiplex PCR; TCRdb's version includes in-frame clones alone and lacks a portion of them. The table lists about 150,000 clones, 90% to 95% of them singletons, with under 4% in the top ten. The sequencing here drew on peripheral blood, taken 28 days after the second AZD1222 dose. The receptors derive from an adult who received the AZD1222 COVID-19 vaccine.

The chain is built from TRBV12-5 and TRBJ1-5; D is unresolved. In germline, CDR1 is LGHNT, CDR2 FRNRAP. Between the trimmed V and J ends, which lost 4 bases and 2 bases, there was a span of 12 bases. The CDR3 consists of 15 residues. The CDR3 region is CASGSGERGNQPQHF. In DNA form, the CDR3 reads TGTGCTAGTGGTTCGGGAGAGAGGGGCAATCAGCCCCAGCATTTT.

The rearrangement links TRBV19 to TRBJ1-5, with a possible D match to TRBD1 (6 bases). Germline V gene sequence: CDR1 LNHDA, CDR2 SQIVND (reference sequence). Trimming stripped 0 bases from V and 6 bases from J, with 9 bases between. The CDR3 contains 14 residues. For the CDR3, the DNA is TGTGCCAGTAGTATAGATTCGACAGGTCAGCCCCAGCATTTT. Encoded protein: CASSIDSTGQPQHF.

The chain employs TRBV2 and TRBJ2-7, with D perhaps matching TRBD1 (7 bases). CDR3 length: 12 residues. Trimming took off 6 bases at V and 3 bases at J, with 9 bases between the two ends. The germline V gene has CDR1 SNHLY and CDR2 FYNNEI. CDR3: CASSRGDYEQYF. The CDR3 DNA is TGTGCCAGCAGCAGGGGGGACTACGAGCAGTACTTC.